This TCR beta chain was sequenced for a study of CD8 T cells in Susac syndrome. Reverse transcription of 0.5 to 1 ug RNA was performed with random hexamers. In TCRdb, the immunoSEQ multiplex PCR reads were re-called with MiXCR into one record per CDR3 protein. The table lists a few hundred thousand distinct CDR3 sequences, about 85% of them singletons. Study-wide results and limits: By the study's own acknowledgment, its TCR sequencing and HLA analysis included relatively few individuals.

In the multiple sclerosis control group, patients were treatment-naive and had stable or active relapsing-remitting disease. While CD8+ and CD4+ T cells were isolated negatively, TEMRA cells were enriched by FACS. A note on this clonotype: Its antigen remains unknown.

The source material was CD8+ T cells from PBMCs. This receptor was obtained from a human donor with multiple sclerosis.

The CDR3: CASSEEVAGGFGYTF. In DNA, the CDR3 is TGTGCCAGCAGTGAAGAAGTTGCAGGGGGCTTCGGCTACACCTTC. The chain has TRBV6-1 and TRBJ1-2; 8 nucleotides line up with TRBD1. Per the germline V gene, CDR1 is MNHNS and CDR2 is SASEGT. The CDR3 consists of 15 residues. Unmatched junction bases numbered 9, after V lost 1 base and J lost 8 bases.